This T cell receptor (beta chain) was recorded in a study of T cells in Graves' hyperthyroidism and ophthalmopathy. Findings and caveats of the study: A model built on 13 V-J features separated ophthalmopathy from stable hyperthyroidism.

V shed 6 bases, J shed 7 bases, and the junction held 11 bases outside the gene matches. Germline assignment: CDR1 SGHDN and CDR2 FVKESK. This CDR3 has 15 amino acids. From RNA transcripts, TCR beta CDR3 regions were amplified. A set of HTBI primers served as the primers for a first-round RT-PCR of the TCR CDR3. TCRdb re-analysed the multiplex PCR reads in MiXCR, keeping a single row per CDR3 protein. The sample lists 550,000 to 700,000 distinct CDR3 sequences, about 43% occurring once. Details on this clonotype: Its antigen is still unknown.

This TCR came from an adult woman with Graves' disease, either hyperthyroidism or ophthalmopathy (not recorded which). This chain uses TRBV14 with TRBJ1-4; 7 positions agree with TRBD1. Sequencing was carried out using peripheral blood or thyroid tissue (not recorded which). The CDR3 DNA reads as TGTGCCAGCAGTCTTACAGGGGCCTCGTCTGAAAAACTGTTTTTT. It codes for CASSLTGASSEKLFF.